This TCR beta chain originates from a study of T cell changes during pregnancy in multiple sclerosis. In germline, CDR1 is MNHEY, CDR2 SVGAGI. V lost 6 bases and J lost 8; bases outside the gene matches: 9. The CDR3 is 15 residues long. Measured with immunoSEQ multiplex PCR; TCRdb has only the in-frame clones, and not every one. The sample yields about 71,000 clones, more than 90% seen once. This chain links TRBV6-5 with TRBJ2-1; 11 bases are shared with TRBD2. This sequence originates from a female donor with multiple sclerosis, enrolled in a pregnancy study. The sample consisted of peripheral blood, taken in the third trimester of pregnancy. The CDR3 loop reads CASSVTSGSTDEQFF. CDR3 nucleotides: TGTGCCAGCAGCGTTACTAGCGGGAGTACGGATGAGCAGTTCTTC.